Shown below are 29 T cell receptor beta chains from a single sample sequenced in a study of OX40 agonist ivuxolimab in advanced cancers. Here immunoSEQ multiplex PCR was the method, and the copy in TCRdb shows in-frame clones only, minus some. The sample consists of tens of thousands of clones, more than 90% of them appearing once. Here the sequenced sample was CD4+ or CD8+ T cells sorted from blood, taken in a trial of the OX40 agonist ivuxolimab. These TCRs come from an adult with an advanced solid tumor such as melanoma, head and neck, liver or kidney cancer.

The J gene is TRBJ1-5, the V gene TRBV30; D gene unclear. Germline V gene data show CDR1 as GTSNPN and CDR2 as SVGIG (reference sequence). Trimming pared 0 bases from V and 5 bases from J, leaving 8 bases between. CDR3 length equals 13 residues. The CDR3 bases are TGTGCCTGGAGTGTAAGTGGGGATCAGCCCCAGCATTTT. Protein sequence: CAWSVSGDQPQHF.

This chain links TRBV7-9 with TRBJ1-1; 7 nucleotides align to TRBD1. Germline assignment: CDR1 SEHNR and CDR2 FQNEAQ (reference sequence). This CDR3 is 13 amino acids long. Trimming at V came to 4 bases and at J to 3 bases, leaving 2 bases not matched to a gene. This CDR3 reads CASSSQGDTEAFF. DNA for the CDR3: TGTGCCAGCAGCTCCCAGGGGGACACTGAAGCTTTCTTT.

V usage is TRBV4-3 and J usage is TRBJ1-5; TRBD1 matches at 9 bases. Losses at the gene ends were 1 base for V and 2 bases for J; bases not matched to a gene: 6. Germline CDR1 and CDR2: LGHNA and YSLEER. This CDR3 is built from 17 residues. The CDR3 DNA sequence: TGCGCCAGCAGCCAAGGGACAGGGGATAAGGGCAATCAGCCCCAGCATTTT. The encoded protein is CASSQGTGDKGNQPQHF.

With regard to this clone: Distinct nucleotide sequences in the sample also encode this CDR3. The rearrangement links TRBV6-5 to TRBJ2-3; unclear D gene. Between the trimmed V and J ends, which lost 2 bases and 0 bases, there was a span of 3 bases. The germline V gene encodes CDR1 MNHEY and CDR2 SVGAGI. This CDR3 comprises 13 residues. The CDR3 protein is CASSYGSTDTQYF. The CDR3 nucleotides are TGTGCCAGCAGTTACGGTAGCACAGATACGCAGTATTTT.

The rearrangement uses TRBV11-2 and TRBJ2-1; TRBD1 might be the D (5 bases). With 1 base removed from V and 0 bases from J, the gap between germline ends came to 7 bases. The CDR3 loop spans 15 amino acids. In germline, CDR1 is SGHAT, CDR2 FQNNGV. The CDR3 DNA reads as TGTGCCAGCAGCTTAGTCCAGGGCTCCTACAATGAGCAGTTCTTC. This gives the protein CASSLVQGSYNEQFF.

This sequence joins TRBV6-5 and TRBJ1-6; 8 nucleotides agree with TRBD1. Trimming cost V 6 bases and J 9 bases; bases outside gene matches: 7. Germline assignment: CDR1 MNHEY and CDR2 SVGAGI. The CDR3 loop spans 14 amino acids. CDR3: CASRTTGESSPLHF. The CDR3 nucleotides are TGTGCCAGCAGAACGACAGGGGAGAGTTCACCCCTCCACTTT.

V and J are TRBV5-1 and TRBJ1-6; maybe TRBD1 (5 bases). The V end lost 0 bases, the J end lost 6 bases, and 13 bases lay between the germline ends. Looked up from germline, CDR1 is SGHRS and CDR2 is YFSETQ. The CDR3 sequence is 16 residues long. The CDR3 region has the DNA TGCGCCAGCAGCTTGGAGTTAGGGGCGGGTAATTCACCCCTCCACTTT. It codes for CASSLELGAGNSPLHF.

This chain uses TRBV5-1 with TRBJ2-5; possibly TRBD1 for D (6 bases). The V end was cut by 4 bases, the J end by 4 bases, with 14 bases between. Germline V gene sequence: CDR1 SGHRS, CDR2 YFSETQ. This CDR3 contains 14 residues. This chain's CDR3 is CASSLWTDGETQYF. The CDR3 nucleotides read TGCGCCAGCAGCCTGTGGACAGACGGAGAGACCCAGTACTTC.

The DNA of the CDR3 is TGTGCCAGCAGCTTAATTCTAGAGTCCGAGCAGTACTTC. Protein: CASSLILESEQYF. The chain recombines TRBV7-2 with TRBJ2-7; D unclear. Looked up from germline, CDR1 is SGHTA and CDR2 is FQGNSA. The length of the CDR3 is 13 residues. With 2 bases removed from V and 6 bases from J, the gap between germline ends came to 11 bases.

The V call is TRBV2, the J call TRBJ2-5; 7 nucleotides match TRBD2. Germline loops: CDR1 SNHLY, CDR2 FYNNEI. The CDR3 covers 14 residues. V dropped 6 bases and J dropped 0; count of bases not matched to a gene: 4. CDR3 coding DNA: TGTGCCAGCAGACTAAGCGGGAACCAAGAGACCCAGTACTTC. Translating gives CASRLSGNQETQYF.

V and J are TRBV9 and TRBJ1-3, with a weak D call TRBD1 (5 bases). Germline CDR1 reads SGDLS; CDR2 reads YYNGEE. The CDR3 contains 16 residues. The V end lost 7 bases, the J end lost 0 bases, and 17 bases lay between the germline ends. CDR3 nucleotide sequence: TGTGCCAGCGCATCCTCCGGAGGGACCTCTGGAAACACCATATATTTT. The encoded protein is CASASSGGTSGNTIYF.

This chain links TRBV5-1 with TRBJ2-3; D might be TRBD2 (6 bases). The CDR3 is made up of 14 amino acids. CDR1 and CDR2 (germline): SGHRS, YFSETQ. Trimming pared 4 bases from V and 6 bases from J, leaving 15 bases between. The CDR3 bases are TGCGCCAGCAGCCCGGGAGTGCAGGGTGATACGCAGTATTTT. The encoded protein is CASSPGVQGDTQYF.

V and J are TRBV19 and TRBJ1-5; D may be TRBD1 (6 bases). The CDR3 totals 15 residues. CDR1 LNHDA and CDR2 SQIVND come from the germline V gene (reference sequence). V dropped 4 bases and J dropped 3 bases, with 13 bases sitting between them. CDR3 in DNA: TGTGCCAGTAGTACCCAGGACAGTGTCAATCAGCCCCAGCATTTT. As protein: CASSTQDSVNQPQHF.

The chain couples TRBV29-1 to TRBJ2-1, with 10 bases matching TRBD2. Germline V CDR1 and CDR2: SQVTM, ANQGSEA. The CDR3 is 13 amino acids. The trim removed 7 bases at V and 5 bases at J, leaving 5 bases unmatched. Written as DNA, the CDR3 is TGCAGCGCCCCTAGCGGGGGCCACAATGAGCAGTTCTTC. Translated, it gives CSAPSGGHNEQFF.

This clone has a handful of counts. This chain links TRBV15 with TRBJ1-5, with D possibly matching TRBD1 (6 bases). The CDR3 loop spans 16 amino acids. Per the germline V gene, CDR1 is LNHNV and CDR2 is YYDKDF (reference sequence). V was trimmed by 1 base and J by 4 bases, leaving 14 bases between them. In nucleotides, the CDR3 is TGTGCCACCAGCAGAGCACAGGGAGCTTCGAATCAGCCCCAGCATTTT. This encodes CATSRAQGASNQPQHF.

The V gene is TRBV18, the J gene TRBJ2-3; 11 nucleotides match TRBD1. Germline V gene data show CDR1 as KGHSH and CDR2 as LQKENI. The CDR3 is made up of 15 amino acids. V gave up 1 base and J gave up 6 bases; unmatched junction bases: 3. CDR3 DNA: TGTGCCAGCTCACCACTCGGACAGGGGGCCGATACGCAGTATTTT. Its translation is CASSPLGQGADTQYF.

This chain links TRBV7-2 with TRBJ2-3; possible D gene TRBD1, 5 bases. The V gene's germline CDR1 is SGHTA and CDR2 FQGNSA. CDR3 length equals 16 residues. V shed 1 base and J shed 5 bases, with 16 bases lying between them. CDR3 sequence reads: CASSLVSGSIVDTQYF. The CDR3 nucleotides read TGTGCCAGCAGCTTAGTCTCAGGGTCAATTGTAGATACGCAGTATTTT.

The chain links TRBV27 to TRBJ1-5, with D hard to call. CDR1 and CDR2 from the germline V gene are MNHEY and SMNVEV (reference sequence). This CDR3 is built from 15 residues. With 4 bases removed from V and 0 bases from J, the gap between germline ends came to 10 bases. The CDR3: CASSSATYSNQPQHF. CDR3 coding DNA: TGTGCCAGCAGTTCGGCTACTTATAGCAATCAGCCCCAGCATTTT.

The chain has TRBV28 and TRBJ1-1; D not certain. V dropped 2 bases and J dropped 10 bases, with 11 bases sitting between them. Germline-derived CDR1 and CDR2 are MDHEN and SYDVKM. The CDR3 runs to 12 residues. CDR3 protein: CASSLTSLRAFF. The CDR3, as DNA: TGTGCCAGCAGTTTAACTAGTTTAAGAGCTTTCTTT.

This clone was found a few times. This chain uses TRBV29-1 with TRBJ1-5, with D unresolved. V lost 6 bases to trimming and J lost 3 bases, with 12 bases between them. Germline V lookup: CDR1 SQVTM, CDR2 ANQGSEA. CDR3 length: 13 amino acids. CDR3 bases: TGCAGCGTCATACAGAGTACCAATCAGCCCCAGCATTTT. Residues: CSVIQSTNQPQHF.

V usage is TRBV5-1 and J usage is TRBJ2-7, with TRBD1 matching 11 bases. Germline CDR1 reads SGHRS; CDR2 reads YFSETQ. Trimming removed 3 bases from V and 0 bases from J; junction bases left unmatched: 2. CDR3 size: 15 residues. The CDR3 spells CASSWTGGSSYEQYF. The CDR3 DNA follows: TGCGCCAGCAGCTGGACAGGGGGCAGCTCCTACGAGCAGTACTTC.

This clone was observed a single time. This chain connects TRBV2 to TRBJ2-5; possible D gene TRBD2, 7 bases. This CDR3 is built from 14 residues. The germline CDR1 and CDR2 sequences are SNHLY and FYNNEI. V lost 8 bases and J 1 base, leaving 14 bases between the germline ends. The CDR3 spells CASGGPGGQETQYF. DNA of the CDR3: TGTGCCAGCGGGGGCCCGGGGGGCCAAGAGACCCAGTACTTC. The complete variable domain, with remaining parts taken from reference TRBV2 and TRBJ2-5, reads EPEVTQTPSHQVTQMGQEVILRCVPISNHLYFYWYRQILGQKVEFLVSFYNNEISEKSEIFDDQFSVERPDGSNFTLKIRSTKLEDSAMYFCASGGPGGQETQYFGPGTRLLVL.

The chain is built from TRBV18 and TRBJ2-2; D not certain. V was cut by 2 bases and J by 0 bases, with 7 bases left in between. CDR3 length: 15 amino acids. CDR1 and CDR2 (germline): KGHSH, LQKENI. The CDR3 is CASSPGFANTGELFF. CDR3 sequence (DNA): TGTGCCAGCTCACCAGGCTTCGCGAACACCGGGGAGCTGTTTTTT.

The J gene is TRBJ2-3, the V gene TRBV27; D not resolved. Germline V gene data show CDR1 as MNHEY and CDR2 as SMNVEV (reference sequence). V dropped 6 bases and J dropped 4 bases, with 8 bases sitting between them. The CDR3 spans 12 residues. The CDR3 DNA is TGTGCCAGCAGCGCCAGTTCAGATACGCAGTATTTT. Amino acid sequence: CASSASSDTQYF.

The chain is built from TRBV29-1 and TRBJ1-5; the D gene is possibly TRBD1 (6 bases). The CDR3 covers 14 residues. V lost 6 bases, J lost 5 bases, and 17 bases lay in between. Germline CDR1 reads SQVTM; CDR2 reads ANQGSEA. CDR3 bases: TGCAGCGTCGGTACAGGGATGAGAGATCAGCCCCAGCATTTT. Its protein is CSVGTGMRDQPQHF.

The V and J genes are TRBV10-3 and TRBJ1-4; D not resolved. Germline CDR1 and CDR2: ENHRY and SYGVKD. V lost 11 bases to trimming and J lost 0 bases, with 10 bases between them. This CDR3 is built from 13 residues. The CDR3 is CAAQGSTNEKLFF. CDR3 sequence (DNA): TGTGCCGCTCAAGGATCAACTAATGAAAAACTGTTTTTT.

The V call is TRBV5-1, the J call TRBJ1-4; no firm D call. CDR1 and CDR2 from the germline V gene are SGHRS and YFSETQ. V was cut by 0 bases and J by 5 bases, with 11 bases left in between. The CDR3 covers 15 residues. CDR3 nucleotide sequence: TGCGCCAGCAGCTTGGAAACCGGGGTAAATGAAAAACTGTTTTTT. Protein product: CASSLETGVNEKLFF. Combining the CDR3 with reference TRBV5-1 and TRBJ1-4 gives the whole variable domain KAGVTQTPRYLIKTRGQQVTLSCSPISGHRSVSWYQQTPGQGLQFLFEYFSETQRNKGNFPGRFSGRQFSNSRSEMNVSTLELGDSALYLCASSLETGVNEKLFFGSGTQLSVL.

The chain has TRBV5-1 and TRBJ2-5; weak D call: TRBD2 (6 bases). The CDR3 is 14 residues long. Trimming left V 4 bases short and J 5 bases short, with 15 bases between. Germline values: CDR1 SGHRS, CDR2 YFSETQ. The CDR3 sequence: CASSAGWSGETQYF. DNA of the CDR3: TGCGCCAGCAGCGCGGGGTGGTCGGGCGAGACCCAGTACTTC.

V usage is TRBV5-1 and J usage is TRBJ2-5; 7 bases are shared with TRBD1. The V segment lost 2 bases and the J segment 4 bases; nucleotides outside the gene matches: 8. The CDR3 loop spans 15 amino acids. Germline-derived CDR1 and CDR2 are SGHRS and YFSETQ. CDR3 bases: TGCGCCAGCAGCTTAACGACAGGGCCCCCAGAGACCCAGTACTTC. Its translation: CASSLTTGPPETQYF.